These 17 T cell receptor beta chains share one sample of origin, sequenced in a study of T cell responses to AZD1222 COVID-19 vaccine. TCRdb's table, derived via immunoSEQ multiplex PCR, lists solely in-frame clones and lacks some. The sample includes 85,000 to 110,000 clones, over 80% of them seen just once. This material consisted of peripheral blood, taken on day 0 of AZD1222 vaccination. The receptors derive from an adult in good health.

This sequence joins TRBV27 and TRBJ2-7, with TRBD2 identical over 8 bases. Germline loops: CDR1 MNHEY, CDR2 SMNVEV (reference sequence). V lost 6 bases, J lost 6 bases, and 7 bases stayed unmatched. This CDR3 comprises 13 residues. The CDR3 loop reads CASRKRELGEQYF. The CDR3 DNA follows: TGTGCCAGCAGGAAGCGGGAGCTCGGCGAGCAGTACTTC.

The chain recombines TRBV7-6 with TRBJ1-5; the D is unclear. Trimming removed 0 bases from V and 4 bases from J, with 10 bases in between. Germline V CDR1 and CDR2: SGHVS, FNYEAQ. The CDR3 runs 15 residues. CDR3 sequence reads: CASSLAPGANQPQHF. CDR3 in DNA: TGTGCCAGCAGCTTAGCCCCGGGAGCTAATCAGCCCCAGCATTTT.

This sequence joins TRBV10-2 and TRBJ2-7; D possibly uses TRBD1 or TRBD2 (5 bases each). The CDR3 extends over 14 amino acids. The ends were cut back, 2 bases at V and 3 bases at J, with 11 bases in the middle. The germline V gene encodes CDR1 WSHSY and CDR2 SAAADI. The CDR3 spells CASSEGTDVYEQYF. Here the CDR3 DNA reads TGCGCCAGCAGTGAGGGGACCGACGTCTACGAGCAGTACTTC.

The rearrangement joins TRBV10-2 to TRBJ1-2; D perhaps matches TRBD1 (5 bases). The ends were cut back, 2 bases at V and 2 bases at J, with 12 bases in the middle. The length of the CDR3 is 15 residues. Germline-derived CDR1 and CDR2 are WSHSY and SAAADI. CDR3 amino acids: CASSEQGALNYGYTF. The CDR3 bases are TGCGCCAGCAGTGAGCAGGGTGCTCTCAACTATGGCTACACCTTC.

This rearrangement joins TRBV10-3 to TRBJ1-3; no clear D. The CDR3 is 13 amino acids. Germline V CDR1 and CDR2: ENHRY, SYGVKD. Trimming pared 11 bases from V and 1 base from J, leaving 12 bases between. Here the CDR3 reads CAHRSGSGNTIYF. The CDR3 nucleotides read TGTGCCCATCGTTCAGGTTCTGGAAACACCATATATTTT.

The chain has TRBV7-9 and TRBJ2-7, with D hard to call. CDR1 SEHNR and CDR2 FQNEAQ come from the germline V gene (reference sequence). The germline V and J ends were trimmed by 0 bases and 0 bases, with 18 bases remaining between them. The CDR3 length is 18 residues. This CDR3 is CASSLAVPGASSSYEQYF. CDR3 DNA: TGTGCCAGCAGCTTAGCGGTACCCGGCGCAAGCTCCTCCTACGAGCAGTACTTC.

This sequence joins TRBV9 and TRBJ2-2; D is possibly TRBD2 (6 bases). Per the germline V gene, CDR1 is SGDLS and CDR2 is YYNGEE. This CDR3 is built from 15 residues. V dropped 7 bases and J dropped 4 bases, with 17 bases sitting between them. The CDR3 loop is CASRPGTVVTGELFF. CDR3 coding DNA: TGTGCCAGCCGTCCCGGGACTGTTGTCACCGGGGAGCTGTTTTTT.

The chain employs TRBV30 and TRBJ1-1; 7 nucleotides line up with TRBD1. J was trimmed by 4 bases and V by 2 bases; bases with no gene match: 7. This CDR3 spans 14 amino acids. The germline gives CDR1 GTSNPN, CDR2 SVGIG (reference sequence). The CDR3 nucleotides are TGTGCCTGGAGTACGACGACAGGGCGCACTGAAGCTTTCTTT. This translates into CAWSTTTGRTEAFF.

The rearrangement uses TRBV6-5 and TRBJ2-7, with D tentatively TRBD1 (5 bases). The germline V and J ends were trimmed by 5 bases and 7 bases, with 12 bases remaining between them. Germline assignment: CDR1 MNHEY and CDR2 SVGAGI. This CDR3 comprises 12 residues. The CDR3 here is CASSQGVREQYF. In DNA, the CDR3 is TGTGCCAGCAGTCAGGGCGTCCGGGAGCAGTACTTC.

V is TRBV20-1 and J is TRBJ1-2; 9 bases match TRBD1. The CDR3 has 14 residues. The germline V gene encodes CDR1 DFQATT and CDR2 SNEGSKA (reference sequence). After removal of 3 bases from V and 4 bases from J, the junction contained 6 bases not matched to a gene. DNA of the CDR3: TGCAGTGCTAGTGTTTCGACAGGGGGCTATGGCTACACCTTC. This encodes CSASVSTGGYGYTF.

The chain combines TRBV28 with TRBJ2-3; D call uncertain. Per germline, CDR1 MDHEN and CDR2 SYDVKM. The CDR3 length is 13 residues. The germline V and J ends were trimmed by 8 bases and 2 bases, with 11 bases remaining between them. CDR3 coding DNA: TGTGCCAGCCACGGCTCCCTCACAGATACGCAGTATTTT. Translation gives CASHGSLTDTQYF. Complete variable domain (other parts from reference TRBV28 and TRBJ2-3): DVKVTQSSRYLVKRTGEKVFLECVQDMDHENMFWYRQDPGLGLRLIYFSYDVKMKEKGDIPEGYSVSREKKERFSLILESASTNQTSMYLCASHGSLTDTQYFGPGTRLTVL.

This clone was counted only a few times. V gene TRBV3-1 (or the pseudogene TRBV3-2) combines with J gene TRBJ1-1; possibly TRBD1 for D (5 bases). CDR3 length: 15 residues. Trimming cost V 7 bases and J 11 bases, with 26 bases left between them. Germline V gene lookup returns CDR1 LGHDT and CDR2 YNNKEL (reference sequence). CDR3 DNA sequence: TGTGCCAGCAAGGCGGACCGACAGCGGGGGAGCGCGGCTTTCTTT. The encoded protein is CASKADRQRGSAAFF.

The V gene is TRBV4-3, the J gene TRBJ1-3, with D tentatively TRBD1 (5 bases). There are 18 residues in the CDR3. V was cut by 0 bases and J by 2 bases, with 17 bases left in between. In germline, CDR1 is LGHNA, CDR2 YSLEER. Here the CDR3 reads CASSQEVGSTGAGNTIYF. The CDR3 coding sequence is TGCGCCAGCAGCCAAGAGGTCGGATCGACGGGGGCTGGAAACACCATATATTTT.

The chain's CDR3 is CASSLVDTGELFF. DNA for the CDR3: TGTGCCAGCAGCTTAGTGGACACCGGGGAGCTGTTTTTT. The chain couples TRBV7-6 to TRBJ2-2; D uncertain. This CDR3 has 13 residues. Germline V lookup: CDR1 SGHVS, CDR2 FNYEAQ. V was trimmed by 1 base and J by 3 bases, leaving 3 bases between them.

V and J are TRBV19 and TRBJ2-3, with TRBD2 matching over 8 bases. Germline lookup yields CDR1 LNHDA and CDR2 SQIVND (reference sequence). This CDR3 has 15 amino acids. The ends lost 7 bases at V and 1 base at J; junction bases unmatched: 7. The CDR3 region is CASNRGGARTDTQYF. In nucleotides, the CDR3 is TGTGCCAGTAATCGGGGGGGCGCGCGCACAGATACGCAGTATTTT.

The chain has TRBV25-1 and TRBJ2-1; 13 nucleotides line up with TRBD2. There are 15 residues in the CDR3. The V gene end was trimmed by 4 bases and the J gene end by 6 bases; junction bases not matched to a gene: 3. Germline CDR1 and CDR2: MGHDK and SYGVNS. The CDR3 loop is CASSGRLAGGNEQFF. The CDR3 DNA follows: TGTGCCAGCAGTGGCCGACTAGCGGGGGGCAATGAGCAGTTCTTC.

This chain uses TRBV5-1 with TRBJ2-5; 13 bases agree with TRBD2. The CDR3 sequence is 16 residues long. Germline V gene lookup returns CDR1 SGHRS and CDR2 YFSETQ. J gave up 1 base and V 0 bases, and 0 bases lay outside the gene matches. Here the CDR3 reads CASSLGTSGGQETQYF. DNA for the CDR3: TGCGCCAGCAGCTTGGGGACTAGCGGGGGCCAAGAGACCCAGTACTTC.